This T cell receptor (beta chain) was identified during a study of identical twins (dated by TCRdb to about 2016). Concerning the study at large: To test whether fetal clonotypes persist, this study deep-sequenced TCR alpha and beta repertoires from monozygotic twins, from unrelated adults of various ages, and from cord blood. Replicate twin experiments were performed at different times using different library preparation protocols to rule out contamination.

Only a few counts were recorded for this clonotype. Its recognized antigen is unknown. No base quality values were provided; no much bigger clone lies one nucleotide off. To prepare the library, 5' RACE was applied. The data were produced on an Illumina HiSeq 2000. A universal primer binding site was added through template switching, and the final cDNA carried a unique molecular identifier so that TCR cDNA molecules could be counted accurately. Specific primers in the conserved constant-segment region were used to synthesize first-strand cDNA for TCR alpha and beta chains. To control for contamination, every cDNA library was double barcoded, receiving both a SMART-Mk sample barcode and Illumina barcodes. TruSeq adapter sequences and Illumina sample barcodes were added in two successive PCR steps. TCR alpha and beta cDNA libraries were sequenced on the Illumina HiSeq platform with custom primers. In the original analysis: Unique molecular identifiers were extracted from raw reads with MiGEC, and CDR3 positions were determined with MiXCR. Recombination models were inferred per individual with the repgenHMM and IGoR tools using an EM algorithm. The analysis of shared clonotypes was done with the tcR package in R, with sharing normalized by the product of cloneset sizes. Out-of-frame nonproductive sequences were analyzed to study raw recombination free of thymic and clonal selection effects. TCRdb reran the public reads through fastp at Q25 and MiXCR, keeping productive beta chains. Each entry merges the rows of one CDR3 protein and shows their most common DNA and genes. TCRdb, not the original authors, processed these V and J calls. This sample is represented by approximately 500,000 distinct CDR3 sequences; around 15% of them were singletons. Jointly, the top ten make up roughly 0.4% of the sample.

Only healthy Caucasian donors were included. The twin cohort consisted of three pairs of female monozygotic twins, all aged about 18 to 30 years. Positive isolation kits from Invitrogen were used to isolate the CD4+ and CD8+ T cell populations. There are 12 amino acids in the CDR3, from cysteine to phenylalanine inclusive. Of all the DNA, just the CDR3 is kept, 36 bases in frame from base 1. For CDR1 and CDR2, the germline V gene (reference sequence) lists DFQATT and SNEGSKA. V and J are truncated by 3 bases and 6 bases respectively, leaving an intervening sequence of 9 bases. General conclusions and limits of the study: Compared with coincidental sharing between unrelated individuals, out-of-frame TCR alpha sequences shared between twins showed an excess of sequences with low generation probability. A weaker excess of twin sharing was found in beta out-of-frame sequences because the signal-to-noise ratio was lowered by fewer shared sequences. In monozygotic twins, recombination models systematically underestimated out-of-frame TCR alpha sharing, but the models matched the sharing seen between unrelated individuals. Abundant cord blood beta clonotypes carried fewer insertions; young adult naive repertoires showed a weaker similar trend, while memory repertoires showed none. Conclusions relied on cross-sectional statistical analysis, since the same donors could not be followed over many years. Invariant T cells such as MAIT and iNKT could partly confound zero-insertion analyses, though diverse VJ usage argued against this for most clonotypes.

These data were also reused for a study on yellow fever vaccine responses in identical twins. Taken from the second paper: The T cell response to vaccination in identical twins was reported by the authors to appear partly convergent and partly personalized. In the study, vaccine-responding T cell clones were precisely tracked in identical twins.

The clonotype comes from a young woman in good health. The material sequenced was CD4+ T cells sorted from blood. The sequence is built from TRBV20-1 and TRBJ2-1; no D gene can be assigned with confidence. The CDR3: CSARLLGNEQFF. The nucleotides are TGCAGTGCTAGGCTCCTAGGCAATGAGCAGTTCTTC.